Reported below is one T cell receptor beta chain. Its cognate antigen is unknown. This sample was taken from a study of T cell repertoires in cytomegalovirus infection. Study observations and caveats: Dominating the ex vivo response were HLA-C-restricted CMV-specific TCR beta clonotypes.

The germline V and J ends were trimmed by 2 bases and 6 bases, with 10 bases remaining between them. This CDR3 is built from 12 residues. CDR1 and CDR2 (germline): SQVTM, ANQGSEA. TCRdb analysed the reads with MiXCR anew, one entry per CDR3 protein. Here the sample spans 150,000 to 200,000 distinct CDR3 sequences, roughly 27% being singletons. Sequencing was done on a sample of PBMCs. The sequence derives from a human donor in good health (CMV status not recorded). Some clones in this sample may be carry-over from other donors' samples. The gene calls are TRBV29-1 and TRBJ1-1, with a possible D match to TRBD1 (5 bases). The DNA for the CDR3 is TGCAGCGTTGAACCAGGGAGCGCTGAAGCTTTCTTT. This sequence encodes CSVEPGSAEAFF.